Below are 5 T cell receptor beta chains sequenced from a single sample in a study of Ad26.COV2.S vaccination and SARS-CoV-2 variants. As to treatment: around 19 received Ad26.COV2.S at low or high dose, single or two shots; several received placebo; per-sample allocation not given. It was on day 63 after the first vaccine or placebo injection that samples were taken. Clones were sequenced by immunoSEQ multiplex PCR, and TCRdb holds only the in-frame ones, with some missing. The sample holds about 450,000 clones, 89% seen once. Source: peripheral blood, taken in a trial of Ad26.COV2.S vaccine versus placebo. The receptors were gathered from a person between 18 and 60 years old who received the Ad26.COV2.S COVID-19 vaccine or a placebo.

In its sample, this clone was seen once. The rearrangement links TRBV19 to TRBJ2-5; 9 bases map to TRBD2. The germline V gene has CDR1 LNHDA and CDR2 SQIVND (reference sequence). J lost 0 bases, V lost 8 bases, and 16 bases had no gene match. The CDR3 spans 18 residues. The CDR3 DNA reads TGTGCCAGTCGCGGACCGAGGGTAGCGGGGGCCAACCAAGAGACCCAGTACTTC. Translating gives CASRGPRVAGANQETQYF.

This clone was recorded only once. The chain links TRBV27 to TRBJ2-7; the D gene is possibly TRBD1 (5 bases). The germline V gene has CDR1 MNHEY and CDR2 SMNVEV (reference sequence). The CDR3 loop spans 16 amino acids. The V end was cut by 10 bases, the J end by 3 bases, with 25 bases between. The CDR3 region has the DNA TGTGCCACAGGGCCAGGCCCAGGCGCAGCCCGCTACGAGCAGTACGTC. The encoded protein is CATGPGPGAARYEQYV.

The J gene is TRBJ2-1, the V gene TRBV11-2, with D uncertain. The germline V and J ends were trimmed by 2 bases and 5 bases, with 10 bases remaining between them. The CDR3 runs 14 residues. Germline V gene lookup returns CDR1 SGHAT and CDR2 FQNNGV. Here the CDR3 reads CASSLRVRNNEQFF. The CDR3 bases are TGTGCCAGCAGCTTACGAGTCCGGAACAATGAGCAGTTCTTC.

V usage is TRBV14 and J usage is TRBJ2-3; perhaps TRBD2 as D (5 bases). The CDR3 runs to 13 residues. From germline, CDR1 is SGHDN and CDR2 FVKESK. V lost 0 bases and J lost 5, with 6 bases in between. CDR3 bases: TGTGCCAGCAGCCAAGATCGGGGAGATACGCAGTATTTT. This sequence encodes CASSQDRGDTQYF.

This clone was detected a few times. The chain combines TRBV5-1 with TRBJ2-3; no clear D gene. V was shortened by 0 bases and J by 6 bases, with 11 bases between the two germline ends. The CDR3 extends over 14 amino acids. The germline V gene has CDR1 SGHRS and CDR2 YFSETQ. CDR3 bases: TGCGCCAGCAGCTTGGTGGTGTCCCCGGATACGCAGTATTTT. Translation: CASSLVVSPDTQYF.